The 19 T cell receptor beta chains given below trace back to one sample, sequenced in a study of shared clonotypes between healthy human individuals. Measured with immunoSEQ multiplex PCR; TCRdb has only the in-frame clones, and not every one. The repertoire has more than 2,000,000 clones, roughly 92% of them found once; the top ten carry roughly 0.13%. Sequenced input: naive CD4+ T cells sorted from blood. Subset given: CD45RA+ positively selected. The receptors originated from a man aged 18 to 30 in good health.

Worth noting for this clone: Other DNA sequences in the sample encode the same CDR3. V gene TRBV9 combines with J gene TRBJ2-1; 12 bases fit TRBD2. The CDR3 sequence is 15 residues long. Trimming took 3 bases from V and 6 from J; bases not matched to a gene: 4. Per germline, CDR1 SGDLS and CDR2 YYNGEE. The CDR3 loop is CASSATSGRSNEQFF. The CDR3 DNA follows: TGTGCCAGCAGCGCGACTAGCGGGAGATCCAATGAGCAGTTCTTC.

The chain employs TRBV21-1 and TRBJ1-1. TRBV21-1 represents a pseudogene. There are 16 residues in the CDR3. The CDR3 DNA sequence: TGTGCCAGCAGCAAAGACCCGGGCTCTAAGAACACTGAAGCTTTCTTT. Translating gives CASSKDPGSKNTEAFF.

This clone was detected a few times. In the same sample, other DNA sequences code for this CDR3. The V call is TRBV30, the J call TRBJ1-1, with D maybe TRBD1 (5 bases). The CDR3 loop spans 12 amino acids. The germline V gene encodes CDR1 GTSNPN and CDR2 SVGIG (reference sequence). The V gene lost 2 bases and the J gene lost 1 base, with 5 bases spanning the gap. The CDR3 DNA is TGTGCCTGGAGTCAGGGGAACACTGAAGCTTTCTTT. Translating it yields CAWSQGNTEAFF.

This clone was detected a few times. The chain uses TRBV5-5 and TRBJ1-6; 7 bases agree with TRBD1. The V gene end was trimmed by 4 bases and the J gene end by 7 bases; junction bases not matched to a gene: 8. The CDR3 has 15 amino acids. The germline gives CDR1 SGHKS, CDR2 YYEKEE (reference sequence). The DNA of the CDR3 is TGTGCCAGCAGCAGCACAGGGGCGGTAAATTCACCCCTCCACTTT. Translating it yields CASSSTGAVNSPLHF.

This chain links TRBV19 with TRBJ2-1; no clear D gene. V was pared by 3 bases and J by 6 bases, with 12 bases between. The germline gives CDR1 LNHDA, CDR2 SQIVND (reference sequence). The CDR3 is made up of 14 amino acids. The CDR3 loop reads CASSILGQPNEQFF. CDR3 DNA: TGTGCCAGTAGTATCCTGGGCCAGCCCAATGAGCAGTTCTTC.

This CDR3 reads CASRGSGTGDNEQYF. The CDR3 DNA reads TGTGCCAGCAGGGGATCCGGGACAGGTGACAACGAGCAGTACTTC. V usage is TRBV6-5 and J usage is TRBJ2-7; TRBD1 aligns across 8 bases. The junction had 12 bases not matched to a gene; V was cut back by 6 bases and J by 5 bases. CDR3 size: 15 residues. CDR1 is MNHEY, CDR2 SVGAGI, per germline.

The CDR3 protein is CASTPYTF. CDR3 in DNA: TGTGCCAGCACCCCTTACACCTTC. The genes are TRBV7-9 and TRBJ1-2; D not resolved. V was cut by 7 bases and J by 11 bases, with 5 bases left in between. The CDR3 is 8 amino acids. Germline CDR1 SEHNR, CDR2 FQNEAQ (reference sequence).

This rearrangement joins TRBV10-3 to TRBJ2-1, with TRBD2 as a possible D gene (5 bases). V lost 0 bases, J lost 7 bases, and 10 bases lay in between. The CDR3 has 14 amino acids. Germline CDR1 reads ENHRY; CDR2 reads SYGVKD. The chain's CDR3 is CAISESEGNNEQFF. DNA of the CDR3: TGTGCCATCAGTGAGTCCGAGGGAAATAATGAGCAGTTCTTC.

As to this clone: Other DNA sequences in this sample translate to the same CDR3. The chain employs TRBV7-2 and TRBJ2-1, with D perhaps being TRBD1 or TRBD2 (5 bases each). CDR3 length: 14 amino acids. With 3 bases removed from V and 1 base from J, the gap between germline ends came to 7 bases. Germline V gene data show CDR1 as SGHTA and CDR2 as FQGNSA. CDR3: CASSFGGSYNEQFF. The CDR3 DNA follows: TGTGCCAGCAGCTTTGGGGGTTCCTACAATGAGCAGTTCTTC.

The chain joins TRBV7-9 to TRBJ2-2, with 8 positions matching TRBD2. CDR1 is SEHNR and CDR2 is FQNEAQ in the germline V gene (reference sequence). V trimming: 5 bases; J trimming: 3 bases; junction bases outside the gene matches: 5. The CDR3 length is 15 residues. The CDR3 DNA is TGTGCCAGCAGCCCAAGCGGGAGAGACACCGGGGAGCTGTTTTTT. This gives the protein CASSPSGRDTGELFF.

As concerns this clone: This CDR3 is also generated by other DNA sequences in the sample. This chain links TRBV7-2 with TRBJ2-7; 11 positions match TRBD2. CDR1 and CDR2 from the germline V gene are SGHTA and FQGNSA. The CDR3 totals 14 residues. V gave up 3 bases and J gave up 2 bases; unmatched junction bases: 0. The CDR3 is CASSFSGGAYEQYF. As DNA, the CDR3 is TGTGCCAGCAGCTTTAGCGGGGGGGCCTACGAGCAGTACTTC.

The chain employs TRBV19 and TRBJ2-1; 7 bases map to TRBD2. CDR1 and CDR2 (germline): LNHDA, SQIVND (reference sequence). This CDR3 is built from 15 residues. J gave up 8 bases and V 4 bases, and 11 bases lay outside the gene matches. The CDR3 reads CASSTRAGESYEQFF. CDR3 coding DNA: TGTGCCAGTAGTACGCGCGCGGGAGAGTCGTATGAGCAGTTCTTC. The complete variable domain, with remaining parts taken from reference TRBV19 and TRBJ2-1, reads DGGITQSPKYLFRKEGQNVTLSCEQNLNHDAMYWYRQDPGQGLRLIYYSQIVNDFQKGDIAEGYSVSREKKESFPLTVTSAQKNPTAFYLCASSTRAGESYEQFFGPGTRLTVL.

The gene calls are TRBV5-1 and TRBJ1-4; 11 bases are a match to TRBD1. This CDR3 contains 16 residues. CDR1 is SGHRS and CDR2 is YFSETQ in the germline V gene. J gave up 2 bases and V 4 bases, and 4 bases lay outside the gene matches. The CDR3 is CASSRTGGGTNEKLFF. The CDR3 DNA reads as TGCGCCAGCAGCAGGACAGGGGGCGGTACTAATGAAAAACTGTTTTTT.

The rearrangement links TRBV5-5 to TRBJ2-1; no definite D call. The CDR3 spans 16 residues. The germline V gene has CDR1 SGHKS and CDR2 YYEKEE (reference sequence). Deletions cut 0 bases from V and 0 bases from J, with 10 bases between. The CDR3 reads CASSLDRLFSYNEQFF. DNA of the CDR3: TGTGCCAGCAGCTTGGATCGCCTATTCTCCTACAATGAGCAGTTCTTC.

The chain carries TRBV2 and TRBJ1-6, with 8 bases matching TRBD1. The germline V gene encodes CDR1 SNHLY and CDR2 FYNNEI. The trim removed 7 bases at V and 0 bases at J, leaving 11 bases unmatched. The CDR3 is 18 residues long. CDR3 nucleotides: TGTGCCAGCATTCCCGGACAGGGAAGGAGCTCCTATAATTCACCCCTCCACTTT. This encodes CASIPGQGRSSYNSPLHF.

This chain joins TRBV25-1 and TRBJ1-4; 7 bases line up with TRBD1. CDR1 and CDR2 (germline): MGHDK, SYGVNS. V lost 6 bases, J lost 7 bases, and 8 bases stayed unmatched. This CDR3 region has 14 residues. The CDR3 DNA reads as TGTGCCAGCAGATCCGGGACAGAGGCTGAAAAACTGTTTTTT. Its translation: CASRSGTEAEKLFF. Supplemented by reference TRBV25-1 and TRBJ1-4, the full variable domain reads EADIYQTPRYLVIGTGKKITLECSQTMGHDKMYWYQQDPGMELHLIHYSYGVNSTEKGDLSSESTVSRIRTEHFPLTLESARPSHTSQYLCASRSGTEAEKLFFGSGTQLSVL.

Worth noting for this clone: Different DNA sequences within this sample yield the same CDR3. The chain couples TRBV9 to TRBJ2-2, with 9 bases lining up with TRBD2. J was trimmed by 5 bases and V by 1 base; bases with no gene match: 6. The CDR3 is made up of 16 amino acids. Looked up from germline, CDR1 is SGDLS and CDR2 is YYNGEE. The CDR3 nucleotides are TGTGCCAGCAGCGTATTAGCGGGAGTTAATACCGGGGAGCTGTTTTTT. Amino acid sequence: CASSVLAGVNTGELFF. The full variable domain, rest sourced from reference TRBV9 and TRBJ2-2, is DSGVTQTPKHLITATGQRVTLRCSPRSGDLSVYWYQQSLDQGLQFLIQYYNGEERAKGNILERFSAQQFPDLHSELNLSSLELGDSALYFCASSVLAGVNTGELFFGEGSRLTVL.

About this clone: Other DNA sequences in this specimen translate into the identical CDR3. The chain combines TRBV9 with TRBJ2-7; 7 bases align to TRBD1. CDR3 length: 14 residues. J gave up 2 bases and V 0 bases, and 2 bases lay outside the gene matches. Germline assignment: CDR1 SGDLS and CDR2 YYNGEE. CDR3 amino acids: CASSVGGQTYEQYF. DNA for the CDR3: TGTGCCAGCAGCGTAGGGGGACAGACCTACGAGCAGTACTTC.

The chain joins TRBV5-1 to TRBJ1-5; 7 bases are shared with TRBD1. Per germline, CDR1 SGHRS and CDR2 YFSETQ. CDR3 length equals 15 residues. Trimming took 2 bases from V and 4 from J; bases not matched to a gene: 6. As DNA, the CDR3 is TGCGCCAGCAGCTTCTGGACAGGACCGAATCAGCCCCAGCATTTT. Its protein is CASSFWTGPNQPQHF.